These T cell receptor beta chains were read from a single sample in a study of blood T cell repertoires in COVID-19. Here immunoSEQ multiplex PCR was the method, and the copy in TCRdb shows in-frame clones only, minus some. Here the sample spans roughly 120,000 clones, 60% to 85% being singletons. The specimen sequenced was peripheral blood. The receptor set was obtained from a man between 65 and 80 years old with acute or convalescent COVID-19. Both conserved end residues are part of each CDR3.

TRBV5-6,CASSSPGTTKNIQYF
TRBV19,CASSSRQGYGNQPQHF
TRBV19,CASSISRKTGDNYGYTF
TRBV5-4,CASSTSQGGTEAFF
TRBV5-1,CASSFVEGTDTQYF
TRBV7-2,CASSRTVNYGYTF
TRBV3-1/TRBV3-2,CASSPGQGGGYTF
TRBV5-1,CASSPGGASNTDTQYF
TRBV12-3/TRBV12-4,CASSFGSPRGAFF
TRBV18,CASSPLLGASSTGELFF
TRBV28,CASSQDLPGELFF
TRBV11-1,CASSPDGLNSPLHF
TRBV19,CVSSTRTGSYEQYF
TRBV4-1,CASSQDRNRPNTGELFF
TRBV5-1,CASSPDRRSSYEQYF
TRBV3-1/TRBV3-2,CASSQAGWRAGPGELFF
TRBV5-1,CASSNSGSGLMNEQFF
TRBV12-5,CASGRPVGNSYNEQFF
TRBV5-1,CASSRTGAVDSPLHF
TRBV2,CASSEVGRGRAFF
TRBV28,CASSLSAGVVTEAFF
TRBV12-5,CASGLLGTGGNTEAFF
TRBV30,CAWRPYEAGTQYF
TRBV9,CASSVKWGHRVLNEQYF
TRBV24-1,CATSGRTSGSGSDTQYF
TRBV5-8,CASSLGTGGTTEAFF
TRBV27,CASSLQAGGHEQYF
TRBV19,CASSIDFQGASTDTQYF
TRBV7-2,CASSPWTGSDYEQYF
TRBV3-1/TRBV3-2,CASSQQGPGEQYF
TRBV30,CAWSPQFGANQPQHF
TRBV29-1,CSVTGLANNEQFF
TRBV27,CASHDRGSANYGYTF
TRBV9,CASSQGLGEETQYF
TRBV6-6,CASSRKASPTGELFF
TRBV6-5,CASSYVQGVETQYF
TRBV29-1,CSVVEGNQPQHF
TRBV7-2,CASSSTGSWVEAFF
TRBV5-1,CASSLVVGTGGAYTF